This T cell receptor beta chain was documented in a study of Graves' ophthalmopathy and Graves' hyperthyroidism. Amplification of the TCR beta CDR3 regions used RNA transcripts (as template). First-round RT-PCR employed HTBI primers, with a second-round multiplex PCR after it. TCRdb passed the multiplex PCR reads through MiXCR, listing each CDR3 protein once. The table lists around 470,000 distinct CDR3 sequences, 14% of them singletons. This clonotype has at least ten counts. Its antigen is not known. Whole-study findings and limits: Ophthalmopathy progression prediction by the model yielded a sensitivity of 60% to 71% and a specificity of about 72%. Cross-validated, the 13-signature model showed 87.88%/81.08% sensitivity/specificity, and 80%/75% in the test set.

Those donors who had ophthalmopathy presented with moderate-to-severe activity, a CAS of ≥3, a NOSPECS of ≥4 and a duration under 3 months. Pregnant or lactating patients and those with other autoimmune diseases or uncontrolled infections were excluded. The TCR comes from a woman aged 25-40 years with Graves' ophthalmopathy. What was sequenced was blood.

For the CDR3, the DNA is TGTGCCAGCAGCTCCGTGGGGGGTAACACTGAAGCTTTCTTT. This encodes CASSSVGGNTEAFF. The V gene is TRBV11-2, the J gene TRBJ1-1; a possible D gene is TRBD1 (5 bases). Germline loops: CDR1 SGHAT, CDR2 FQNNGV. This CDR3 is built from 14 residues. V was trimmed by 4 bases and J by 2 bases, leaving 11 bases between them.